The entry below describes one TCR beta chain. Seattle patients were enrolled during active infection and followed longitudinally. The data were taken from a study of blood T cell repertoires in COVID-19. Study-level background: Both acute and convalescent COVID-19 samples were obtained from the United States, Italy and Spain. T cells, B-cell-depleted T cells, or PBMCs provided the cDNA or gDNA that served as material.

Original processing notes: Estimation of nucleated cell counts relied on the amplification of reference gene primers. The data were produced by immunoSEQ multiplex PCR, yet TCRdb's version contains in-frame clones alone and is incomplete. The V and J calls and the clone size are those of that table, but D and trimming were determined from the DNA. The table shows around 90,000 clones, with about 90% occurring only once. Germline V lookup: CDR1 SGHNT, CDR2 YYREEE (reference sequence). The V and J ends lost 5 bases and 4 bases, in that order; junction bases with no gene match: 6. This CDR3 is 14 amino acids long.

The specimen sequenced was peripheral blood. This chain uses TRBV5-4 with TRBJ1-1; 9 bases map to TRBD1. The sequence derives from a man aged 50 to 60 with COVID-19, enrolled during active disease. The CDR3 is CASRGQGTTTEAFF. The CDR3 region has the DNA TGTGCCAGCAGAGGACAGGGGACGACCACTGAAGCTTTCTTT.